One and the same sample provided the 23 T cell receptor beta chains below, sequenced in a study of blood T cell repertoires in COVID-19. Method: immunoSEQ multiplex PCR; TCRdb's copy keeps in-frame clones and lacks some. The data contain 150,000 to 170,000 clones, roughly 83% of them singletons. Sequenced sample: peripheral blood. These TCRs come from a woman aged 55-70 years with COVID-19, enrolled during active disease.

The chain carries TRBV2 and TRBJ2-7; 7 positions agree with TRBD2. The CDR3 totals 13 residues. Germline CDR1 SNHLY, CDR2 FYNNEI. V lost 6 bases, J lost 4 bases, and 6 bases stayed unmatched. In DNA, the CDR3 is TGTGCCAGCAGCAAGACTAGCCCATACGAGCAGTACGTC. Translated: CASSKTSPYEQYV.

The V and J genes are TRBV7-2 and TRBJ2-1; tentative D call: TRBD2 (5 bases). The CDR3 length is 15 residues. Germline V lookup: CDR1 SGHTA, CDR2 FQGNSA. V was shortened by 5 bases and J by 1 base, with 12 bases between the two germline ends. CDR3 DNA sequence: TGTGCCAGCAGCACTACAGCGGTGTCCTACAATGAGCAGTTCTTC. Its protein product is CASSTTAVSYNEQFF.

The V call is TRBV27, the J call TRBJ1-1; TRBD1 agrees at 8 bases. V shed 5 bases, J shed 1 base, and the junction held 6 bases outside the gene matches. CDR1 MNHEY and CDR2 SMNVEV come from the germline V gene (reference sequence). The CDR3 runs to 15 residues. The CDR3 loop is CASSKTGTGNTEAFF. CDR3 sequence (DNA): TGTGCCAGCAGTAAAACCGGGACAGGGAACACTGAAGCTTTCTTT.

The rearrangement uses TRBV5-1 and TRBJ2-1, with TRBD2 matching 10 bases. Trimming took 8 bases from V and 0 from J; bases not matched to a gene: 2. Germline CDR1 and CDR2: SGHRS and YFSETQ. The CDR3 is 14 residues long. DNA of the CDR3: TGCGCCAGTACTAGCGGGATCTCCTACAATGAGCAGTTCTTC. It is translated as CASTSGISYNEQFF.

The V call is TRBV5-6, the J call TRBJ1-1, with D unclear. Germline CDR1 SGHDT, CDR2 YYEEEE. V gave up 4 bases and J gave up 5 bases, with 9 bases separating them. The CDR3 extends over 12 amino acids. CDR3 sequence reads: CASSRPGTEAFF. DNA for the CDR3: TGTGCCAGCAGCCGACCCGGGACTGAAGCTTTCTTT.

J is TRBJ1-2 and V is TRBV6-6, with 10 bases identical to TRBD1. The germline V gene has CDR1 MNHNY and CDR2 SVGAGI (reference sequence). The ends lost 5 bases at V and 7 bases at J; junction bases unmatched: 10. The CDR3 is 15 amino acids. The CDR3 reads CASSATGTGAIGYTF. The CDR3 DNA is TGTGCCAGCAGTGCAACCGGGACAGGGGCCATTGGCTACACCTTC.

The V gene is TRBV6-5, the J gene TRBJ1-1; a weak D match, TRBD1 (5 bases). CDR1 and CDR2 from the germline V gene are MNHEY and SVGAGI. The CDR3 consists of 13 residues. Trimming cost V 7 bases and J 1 base, with 10 bases left between them. DNA of the CDR3: TGTGCCAGCACAGACAGATGGAACACTGAAGCTTTCTTT. This encodes CASTDRWNTEAFF.

This chain joins TRBV6-6 and TRBJ1-6; 8 bases agree with TRBD1. The ends lost 5 bases at V and 0 bases at J; junction bases unmatched: 12. The CDR3 totals 19 residues. CDR1 MNHNY and CDR2 SVGAGI come from the germline V gene (reference sequence). In nucleotides, the CDR3 is TGTGCCAGCAGTCTACTAGGGAGGACAGGGAGCTCCTATAATTCACCCCTCCACTTT. Translating gives CASSLLGRTGSSYNSPLHF.

The V and J genes are TRBV18 and TRBJ1-1; possible D gene TRBD1, 6 bases. The CDR3 sequence is 13 residues long. Trimming removed 4 bases from V and 6 bases from J, with 12 bases in between. Germline V lookup: CDR1 KGHSH, CDR2 LQKENI. CDR3 nucleotides: TGTGCCAGCTCACTGGATCGACAGGCTGAAGCTTTCTTT. This sequence encodes CASSLDRQAEAFF.

The V call is TRBV18, the J call TRBJ1-2; D not certain. V gave up 9 bases and J gave up 1 base, with 6 bases separating them. This CDR3 has 11 amino acids. CDR1 and CDR2 (germline): KGHSH, LQKENI. As DNA, the CDR3 is TGTGCCAGTCAGGATAACTATGGCTACACCTTC. It encodes CASQDNYGYTF.

The chain has TRBV5-1 and TRBJ2-7; 10 bases agree with TRBD2. Germline CDR1 SGHRS, CDR2 YFSETQ. The CDR3 sequence is 14 residues long. The V and J ends lost 0 bases and 5 bases, in that order; junction bases with no gene match: 2. The DNA of the CDR3 is TGCGCCAGCAGCTTGGTGCTAGCGGGAGACGAGCAGTACTTC. It specifies CASSLVLAGDEQYF.

This sequence joins TRBV6-6 and TRBJ1-1; D not certain. V dropped 4 bases and J dropped 1 base, with 7 bases sitting between them. The germline gives CDR1 MNHNY, CDR2 SVGAGI (reference sequence). There are 13 residues in the CDR3. DNA for the CDR3: TGTGCCAGCAGTTTCGCGGGGAACACTGAAGCTTTCTTT. Residues: CASSFAGNTEAFF.

This rearrangement joins TRBV5-1 to TRBJ1-2, with 10 bases matching TRBD1. The CDR3 extends over 15 amino acids. Germline-derived CDR1 and CDR2 are SGHRS and YFSETQ. Unmatched junction bases numbered 8, after V lost 5 bases and J lost 4 bases. CDR3 DNA: TGCGCCAGCAGGGCTCAGACAGGGGGCAGCTATGGCTACACCTTC. It is translated as CASRAQTGGSYGYTF.

The chain recombines TRBV5-6 with TRBJ2-2, with D maybe TRBD1 (6 bases). This CDR3 region has 17 residues. The germline V gene has CDR1 SGHDT and CDR2 YYEEEE. Trimming pared 5 bases from V and 4 bases from J, leaving 21 bases between. CDR3 DNA: TGTGCCAGCAGTCTGCCCGAGGGGACAAGGGTCACCGGGGAGCTGTTTTTT. This codes for CASSLPEGTRVTGELFF.

CDR3 in DNA: TGTGCCTGGAGTGTCGGACAGGGACTCTGGGCTAATGAAAAACTGTTTTTT. Its translation: CAWSVGQGLWANEKLFF. J is TRBJ1-4 and V is TRBV30; TRBD1 matches 8 bases. There are 17 residues in the CDR3. CDR1 and CDR2 from the germline V gene are GTSNPN and SVGIG (reference sequence). V was clipped by 0 bases and J by 3 bases; unmatched bases: 9.

J is TRBJ1-1 and V is TRBV30, with 7 bases matching TRBD1. The germline V gene has CDR1 GTSNPN and CDR2 SVGIG (reference sequence). The CDR3 sequence is 12 residues long. Unmatched junction bases numbered 8, after V lost 2 bases and J lost 11 bases. The CDR3 nucleotides read TGTGCCTGGAGTTCCAACCAGGGGGTTGCTTTCTTT. This codes for CAWSSNQGVAFF.

This chain joins TRBV9 and TRBJ2-5, with 8 bases matching TRBD1. The CDR3 runs to 15 residues. CDR1 and CDR2 (germline): SGDLS, YYNGEE. Losses at the gene ends were 4 bases for V and 2 bases for J; bases not matched to a gene: 7. The CDR3, as DNA: TGTGCCAGCAGCTTCGGACAGGGAGGACAAGAGACCCAGTACTTC. This encodes CASSFGQGGQETQYF.

The rearrangement links TRBV5-4 to TRBJ1-4, with TRBD1 as a possible D gene (6 bases). The CDR3 has 14 residues. Per the germline V gene, CDR1 is SGHNT and CDR2 is YYREEE (reference sequence). V was cut by 3 bases and J by 8 bases, with 14 bases left in between. This chain's CDR3 is CASSSTGLGEKLFF. DNA of the CDR3: TGTGCCAGCAGCTCAACAGGGTTAGGGGAAAAACTGTTTTTT.

This clone has only one observation. The chain links TRBV5-1 to TRBJ2-7, with D perhaps TRBD2 (7 bases). The germline gives CDR1 SGHRS, CDR2 YFSETQ. The CDR3 spans 15 residues. The V and J ends lost 0 bases and 1 base respectively, with 11 bases between them. The CDR3 sequence: CASSLEGGRSYEQYV. The CDR3 coding sequence is TGCGCCAGCAGCTTGGAGGGGGGGCGGTCCTACGAGCAGTACGTC.

V usage is TRBV14 and J usage is TRBJ1-2, with unresolved D. Deletions cut 1 base from V and 3 bases from J, with 9 bases between. The germline V gene encodes CDR1 SGHDN and CDR2 FVKESK. CDR3 length: 14 amino acids. This CDR3 is CASSQGTLHYGYTF. In DNA, the CDR3 is TGTGCCAGCAGCCAAGGAACATTGCACTATGGCTACACCTTC. The entire variable domain, with the rest obtained from reference TRBV14 and TRBJ1-2, is as follows: EAGVTQFPSHSVIEKGQTVTLRCDPISGHDNLYWYRRVMGKEIKFLLHFVKESKQDESGMPNNRFLAERTGGTYSTLKVQPAELEDSGVYFCASSQGTLHYGYTFGSGTRLTVV.

CDR3 sequence reads: CASSSGGGNEKLFF. In nucleotides, the CDR3 is TGTGCCAGCAGCTCCGGCGGGGGAAATGAAAAACTGTTTTTT. V and J are TRBV11-2 and TRBJ1-4; maybe TRBD1 (5 bases). With 4 bases removed from V and 5 bases from J, the gap between germline ends came to 11 bases. The germline V gene encodes CDR1 SGHAT and CDR2 FQNNGV. There are 14 residues in the CDR3. The full variable domain, in which reference TRBV11-2 and TRBJ1-4 provide the parts outside the CDR3, is EAGVAQSPRYKIIEKRQSVAFWCNPISGHATLYWYQQILGQGPKLLIQFQNNGVVDDSQLPKDRFSAERLKGVDSTLKIQPAKLEDSAVYLCASSSGGGNEKLFFGSGTQLSVL.

This chain connects TRBV6-5 to TRBJ2-1; a weak D match, TRBD2 (6 bases). The CDR3 runs 12 residues. Trimming stripped 0 bases from V and 16 bases from J, with 13 bases between. The V gene's germline CDR1 is MNHEY and CDR2 SVGAGI. The CDR3 nucleotides are TGTGCCAGCAGTTACTCGGCGGGACCCGTATTCTTC. This translates into CASSYSAGPVFF.

The chain uses TRBV14 and TRBJ1-2; TRBD1 aligns across 7 bases. Germline CDR1 reads SGHDN; CDR2 reads FVKESK. This CDR3 is built from 16 residues. V shed 1 base and J 5 bases; nucleotides not matched to a gene: 10. The CDR3 is CASSQVTGASLYGYTF. The CDR3 region has the DNA TGTGCCAGCAGCCAAGTTACAGGGGCGTCTCTTTATGGCTACACCTTC.